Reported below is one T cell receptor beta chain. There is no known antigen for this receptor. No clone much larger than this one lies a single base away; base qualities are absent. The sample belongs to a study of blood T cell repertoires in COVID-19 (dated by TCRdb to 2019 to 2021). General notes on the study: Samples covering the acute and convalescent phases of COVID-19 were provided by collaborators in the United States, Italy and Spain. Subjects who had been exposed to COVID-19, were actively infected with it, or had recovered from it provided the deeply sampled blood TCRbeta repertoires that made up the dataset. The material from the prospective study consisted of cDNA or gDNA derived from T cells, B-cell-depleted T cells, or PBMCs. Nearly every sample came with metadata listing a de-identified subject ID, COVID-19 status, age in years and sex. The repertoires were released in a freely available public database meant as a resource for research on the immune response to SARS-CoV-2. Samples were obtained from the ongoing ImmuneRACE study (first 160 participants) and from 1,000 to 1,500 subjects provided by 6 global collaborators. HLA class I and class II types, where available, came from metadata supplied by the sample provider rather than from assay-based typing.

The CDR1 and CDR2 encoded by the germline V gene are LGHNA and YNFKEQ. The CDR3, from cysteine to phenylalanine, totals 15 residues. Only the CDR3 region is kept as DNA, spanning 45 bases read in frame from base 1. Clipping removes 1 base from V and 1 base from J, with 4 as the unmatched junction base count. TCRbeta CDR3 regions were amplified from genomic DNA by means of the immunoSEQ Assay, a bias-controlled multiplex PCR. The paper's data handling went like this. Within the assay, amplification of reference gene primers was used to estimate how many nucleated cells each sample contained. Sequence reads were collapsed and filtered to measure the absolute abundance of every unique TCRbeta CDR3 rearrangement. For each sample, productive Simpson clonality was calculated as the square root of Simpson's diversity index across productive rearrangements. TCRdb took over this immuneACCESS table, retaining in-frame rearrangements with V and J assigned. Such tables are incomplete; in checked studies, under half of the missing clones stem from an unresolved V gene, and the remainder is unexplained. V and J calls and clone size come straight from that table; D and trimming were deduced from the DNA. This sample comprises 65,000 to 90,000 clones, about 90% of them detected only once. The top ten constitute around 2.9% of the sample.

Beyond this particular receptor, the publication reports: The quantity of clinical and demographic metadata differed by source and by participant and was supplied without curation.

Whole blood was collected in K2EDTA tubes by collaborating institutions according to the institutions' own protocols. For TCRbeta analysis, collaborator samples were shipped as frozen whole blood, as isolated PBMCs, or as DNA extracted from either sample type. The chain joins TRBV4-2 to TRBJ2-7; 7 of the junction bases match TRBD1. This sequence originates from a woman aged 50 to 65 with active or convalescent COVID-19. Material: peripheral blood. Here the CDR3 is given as CASSQARGQSYEQYF. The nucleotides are TGTGCCAGCAGCCAAGCACGGGGACAGTCCTACGAGCAGTACTTC.